This T cell receptor (beta chain) was found in a study of shared clonotypes between healthy human individuals. Study conclusions and caveats: Generation probabilities were higher for clonotypes shared across all four sorted-subset donors than for unshared ones.

Points on this clone: Its antigen is still unknown.

Genomic DNA from each subset was divided evenly over several immunoSEQ plates. Replicate PCRs for sorted subsets used approximately 190 ng DNA; this equaled about 30,000 T cell genomes. The method was immunoSEQ multiplex PCR; TCRdb's version includes in-frame clones alone and lacks a portion of them. The repertoire holds over 1.4 million clones, roughly 97% seen once, with roughly 1.1% in the top ten. There were only Caucasian adults among the donors, and all lived in Nashville, Tennessee. Trimming took 1 base from V and 9 from J, leaving 13 bases between them. This CDR3 has 14 amino acids. Germline lookup yields CDR1 SEHNR and CDR2 FQNEAQ (reference sequence).

The V call is TRBV7-9, the J call TRBJ2-1; D perhaps matches TRBD1 (6 bases). Sequenced: naive CD4+ T cells sorted from blood. The sample's subset: CD45RA+ positively selected. The clonotype originates from a man younger than 45 in good health. This CDR3 reads CASSLVRGLREQFF. The CDR3 bases are TGTGCCAGCAGCTTAGTGAGGGGGTTGCGTGAGCAGTTCTTC.